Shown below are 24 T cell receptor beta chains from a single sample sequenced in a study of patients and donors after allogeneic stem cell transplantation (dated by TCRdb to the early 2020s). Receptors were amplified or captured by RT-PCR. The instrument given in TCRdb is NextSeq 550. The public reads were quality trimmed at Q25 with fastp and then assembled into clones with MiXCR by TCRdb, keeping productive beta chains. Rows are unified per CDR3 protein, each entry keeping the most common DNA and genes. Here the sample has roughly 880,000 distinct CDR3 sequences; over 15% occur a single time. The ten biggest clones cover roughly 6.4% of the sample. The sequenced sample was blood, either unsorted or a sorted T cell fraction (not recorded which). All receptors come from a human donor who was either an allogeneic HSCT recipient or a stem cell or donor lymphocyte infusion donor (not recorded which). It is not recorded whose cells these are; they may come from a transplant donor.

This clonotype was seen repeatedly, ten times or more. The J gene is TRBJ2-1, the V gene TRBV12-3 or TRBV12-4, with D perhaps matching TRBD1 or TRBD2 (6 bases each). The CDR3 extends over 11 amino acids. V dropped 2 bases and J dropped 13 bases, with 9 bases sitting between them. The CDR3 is CASSLRGVQFF. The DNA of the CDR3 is TGTGCCAGCAGTTTAAGGGGGGTTCAGTTCTTC.

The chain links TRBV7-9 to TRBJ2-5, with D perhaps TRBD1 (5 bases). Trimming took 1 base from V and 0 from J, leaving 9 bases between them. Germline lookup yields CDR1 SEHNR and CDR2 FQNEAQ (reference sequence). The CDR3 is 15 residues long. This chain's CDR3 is CASSLGRTNQETQYF. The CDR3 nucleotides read TGTGCCAGCAGCTTAGGGCGGACAAACCAAGAGACCCAGTACTTC.

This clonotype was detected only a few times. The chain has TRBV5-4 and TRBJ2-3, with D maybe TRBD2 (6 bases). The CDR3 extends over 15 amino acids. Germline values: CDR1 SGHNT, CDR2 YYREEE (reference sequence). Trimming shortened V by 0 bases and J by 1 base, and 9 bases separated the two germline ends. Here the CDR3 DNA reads TGTGCCAGCAGCTTGGTGTCTAGCGGCACAGATACGCAGTATTTT. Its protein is CASSLVSSGTDTQYF. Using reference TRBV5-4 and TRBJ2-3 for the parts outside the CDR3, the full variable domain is ETGVTQSPTHLIKTRGQQVTLRCSSQSGHNTVSWYQQALGQGPQFIFQYYREEENGRGNFPPRFSGLQFPNYSSELNVNALELDDSALYLCASSLVSSGTDTQYFGPGTRLTVL.

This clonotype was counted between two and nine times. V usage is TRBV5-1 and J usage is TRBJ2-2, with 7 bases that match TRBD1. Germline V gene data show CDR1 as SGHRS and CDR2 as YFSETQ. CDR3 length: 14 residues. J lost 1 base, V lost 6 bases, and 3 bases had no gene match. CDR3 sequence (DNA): TGCGCCAGCACTGGGACAGAGAACACCGGGGAGCTGTTTTTT. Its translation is CASTGTENTGELFF.

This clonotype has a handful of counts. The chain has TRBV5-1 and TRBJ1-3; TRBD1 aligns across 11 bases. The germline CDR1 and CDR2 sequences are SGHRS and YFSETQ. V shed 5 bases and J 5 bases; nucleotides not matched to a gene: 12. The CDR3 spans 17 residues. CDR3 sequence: CASSNSGQGEKRNTIYF. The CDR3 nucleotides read TGCGCCAGCAGTAACTCGGGACAGGGGGAAAAGAGAAACACCATATATTTT.

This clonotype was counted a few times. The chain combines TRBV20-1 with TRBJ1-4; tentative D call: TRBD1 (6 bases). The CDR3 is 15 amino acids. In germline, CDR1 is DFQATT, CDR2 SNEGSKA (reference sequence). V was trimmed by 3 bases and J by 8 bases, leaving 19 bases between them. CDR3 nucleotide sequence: TGCAGTGCTAGCGACCCGACAGGTTCCCGGGAAAAACTGTTTTTT. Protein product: CSASDPTGSREKLFF.

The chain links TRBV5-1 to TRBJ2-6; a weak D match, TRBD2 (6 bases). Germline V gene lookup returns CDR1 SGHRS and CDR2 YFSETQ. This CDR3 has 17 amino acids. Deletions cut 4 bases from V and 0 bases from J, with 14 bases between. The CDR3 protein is CASSTVAATSGANVLTF. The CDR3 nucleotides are TGCGCCAGCAGCACGGTAGCGGCTACCTCTGGGGCCAACGTCCTGACTTTC.

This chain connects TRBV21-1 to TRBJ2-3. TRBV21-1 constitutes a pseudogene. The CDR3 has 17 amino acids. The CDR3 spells CASSNSRHILPTDTQYF. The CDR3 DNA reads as TGTGCCAGCAGCAACTCACGCCATATCCTACCCACAGATACGCAGTATTTT.

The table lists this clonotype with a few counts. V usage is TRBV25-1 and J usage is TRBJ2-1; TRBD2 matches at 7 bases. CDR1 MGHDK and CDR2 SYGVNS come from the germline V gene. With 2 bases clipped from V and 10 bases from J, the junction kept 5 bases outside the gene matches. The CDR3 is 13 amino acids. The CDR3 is CASSEPRECEQFF. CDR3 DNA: TGTGCCAGCAGTGAACCGCGGGAGTGCGAGCAGTTCTTC.

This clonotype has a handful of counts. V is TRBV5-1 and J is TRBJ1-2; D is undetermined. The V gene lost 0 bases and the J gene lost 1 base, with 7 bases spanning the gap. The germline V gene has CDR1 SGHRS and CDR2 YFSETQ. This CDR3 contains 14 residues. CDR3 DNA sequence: TGCGCCAGCAGCTTGGACAGCGTTAACTATGGCTACACCTTC. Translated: CASSLDSVNYGYTF.

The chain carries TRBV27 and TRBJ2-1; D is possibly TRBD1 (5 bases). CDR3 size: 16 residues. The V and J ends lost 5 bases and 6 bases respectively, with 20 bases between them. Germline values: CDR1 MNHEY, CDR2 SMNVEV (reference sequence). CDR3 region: CASSRKGRPASNEQFF. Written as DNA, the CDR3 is TGTGCCAGCAGTCGAAAGGGGCGGCCTGCCTCCAATGAGCAGTTCTTC.

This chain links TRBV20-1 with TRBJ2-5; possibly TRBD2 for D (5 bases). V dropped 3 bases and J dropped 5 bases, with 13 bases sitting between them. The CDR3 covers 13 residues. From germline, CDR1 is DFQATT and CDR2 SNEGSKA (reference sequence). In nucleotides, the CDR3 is TGCAGTGCTAGTGCGGCGGGCTACGAGACCCAGTACTTC. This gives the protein CSASAAGYETQYF.

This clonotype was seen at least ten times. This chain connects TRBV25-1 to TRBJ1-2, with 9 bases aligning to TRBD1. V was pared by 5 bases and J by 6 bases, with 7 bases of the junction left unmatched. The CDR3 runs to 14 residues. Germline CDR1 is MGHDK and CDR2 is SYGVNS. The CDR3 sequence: CASSPWDREDGYTF. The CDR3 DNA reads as TGTGCCAGCAGTCCCTGGGACAGGGAAGATGGCTACACCTTC.

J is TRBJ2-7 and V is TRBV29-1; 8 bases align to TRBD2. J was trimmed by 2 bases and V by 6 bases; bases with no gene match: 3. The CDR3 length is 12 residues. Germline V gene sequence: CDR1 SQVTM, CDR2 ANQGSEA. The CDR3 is CSVGAGAYEQYF. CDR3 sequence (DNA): TGCAGCGTGGGAGCGGGAGCCTACGAGCAGTACTTC.

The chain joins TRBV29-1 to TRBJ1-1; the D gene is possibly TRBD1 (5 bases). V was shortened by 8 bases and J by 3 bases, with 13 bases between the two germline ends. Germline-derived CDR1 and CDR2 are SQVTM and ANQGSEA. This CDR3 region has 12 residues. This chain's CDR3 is CSCQQVDTEAFF. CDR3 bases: TGCAGCTGTCAACAGGTCGACACTGAAGCTTTCTTT.

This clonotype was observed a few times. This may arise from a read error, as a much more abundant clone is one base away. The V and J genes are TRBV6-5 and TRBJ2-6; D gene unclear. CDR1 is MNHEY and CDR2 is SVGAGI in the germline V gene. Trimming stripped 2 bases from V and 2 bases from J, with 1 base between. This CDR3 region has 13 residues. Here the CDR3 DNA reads TGTGCCAGCAGTTACACTGGGGCCAACGTCCTGACTTTC. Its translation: CASSYTGANVLTF.

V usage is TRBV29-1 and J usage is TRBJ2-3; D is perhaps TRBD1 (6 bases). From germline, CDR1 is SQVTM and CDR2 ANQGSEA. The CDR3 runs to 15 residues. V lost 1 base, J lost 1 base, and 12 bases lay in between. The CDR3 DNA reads TGCAGCGTTGAAGTTGGGGGCGCCGGCACAGATACGCAGTATTTT. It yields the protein CSVEVGGAGTDTQYF.

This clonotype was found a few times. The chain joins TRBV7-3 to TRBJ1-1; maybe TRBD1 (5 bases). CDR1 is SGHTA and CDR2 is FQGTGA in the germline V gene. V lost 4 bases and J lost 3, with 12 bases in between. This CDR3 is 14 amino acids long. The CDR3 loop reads CASSSAGGYTEAFF. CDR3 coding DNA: TGTGCCAGCAGCTCCGCCGGGGGGTACACTGAAGCTTTCTTT.

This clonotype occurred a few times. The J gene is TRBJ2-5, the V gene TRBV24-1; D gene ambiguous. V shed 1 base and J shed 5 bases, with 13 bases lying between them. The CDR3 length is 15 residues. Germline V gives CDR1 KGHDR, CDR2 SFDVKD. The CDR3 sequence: CATSDFVGKEETQYF. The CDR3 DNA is TGTGCCACCAGTGATTTTGTGGGGAAGGAGGAGACCCAGTACTTC.

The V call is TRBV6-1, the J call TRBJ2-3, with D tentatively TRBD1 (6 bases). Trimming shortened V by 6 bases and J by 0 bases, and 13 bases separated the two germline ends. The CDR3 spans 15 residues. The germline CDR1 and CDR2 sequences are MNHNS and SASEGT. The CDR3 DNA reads TGTGCCAGCAGCCGAGGGGGTTCTAGCACAGATACGCAGTATTTT. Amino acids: CASSRGGSSTDTQYF.

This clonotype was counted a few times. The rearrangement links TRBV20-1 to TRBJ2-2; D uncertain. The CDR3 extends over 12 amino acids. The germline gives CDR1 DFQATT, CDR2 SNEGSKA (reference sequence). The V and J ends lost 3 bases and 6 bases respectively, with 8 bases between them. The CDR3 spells CSARRTAGELFF. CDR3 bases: TGCAGTGCTAGGCGGACCGCCGGGGAGCTGTTTTTT.

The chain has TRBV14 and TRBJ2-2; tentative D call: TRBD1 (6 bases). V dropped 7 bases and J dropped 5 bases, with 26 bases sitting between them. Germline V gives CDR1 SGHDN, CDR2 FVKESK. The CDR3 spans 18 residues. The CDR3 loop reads CASNPSRIYRVTTGELFF. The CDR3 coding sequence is TGTGCCAGCAACCCCTCAAGAATATACAGGGTCACAACCGGGGAGCTGTTTTTT.

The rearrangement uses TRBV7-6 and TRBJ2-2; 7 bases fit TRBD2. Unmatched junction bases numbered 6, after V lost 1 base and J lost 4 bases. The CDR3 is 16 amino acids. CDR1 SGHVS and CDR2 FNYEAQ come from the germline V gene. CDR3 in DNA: TGTGCCAGCAGCTTAGTTACTAGCGTCTTCACCGGGGAGCTGTTTTTT. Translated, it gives CASSLVTSVFTGELFF.

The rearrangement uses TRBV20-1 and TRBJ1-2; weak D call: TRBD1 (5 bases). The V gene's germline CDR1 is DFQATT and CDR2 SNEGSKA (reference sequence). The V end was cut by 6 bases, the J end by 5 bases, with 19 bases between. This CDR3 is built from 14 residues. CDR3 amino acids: CSAPGGGSAYGYTF. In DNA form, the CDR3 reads TGCAGTGCCCCTGGGGGGGGTAGTGCATATGGCTACACCTTC.